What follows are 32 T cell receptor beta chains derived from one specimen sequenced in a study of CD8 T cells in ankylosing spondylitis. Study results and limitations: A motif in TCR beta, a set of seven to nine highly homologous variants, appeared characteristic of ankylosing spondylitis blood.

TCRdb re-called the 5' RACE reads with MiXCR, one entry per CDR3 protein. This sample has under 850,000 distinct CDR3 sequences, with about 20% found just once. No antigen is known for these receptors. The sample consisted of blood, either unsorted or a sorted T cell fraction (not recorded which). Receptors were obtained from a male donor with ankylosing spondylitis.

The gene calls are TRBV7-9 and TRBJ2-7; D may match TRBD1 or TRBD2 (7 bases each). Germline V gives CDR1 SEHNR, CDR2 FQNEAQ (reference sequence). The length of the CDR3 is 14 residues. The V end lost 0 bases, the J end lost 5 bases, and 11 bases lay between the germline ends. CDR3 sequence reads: CASSLAAGGDEQYF. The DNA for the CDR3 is TGTGCCAGCAGCTTAGCGGCAGGGGGGGACGAGCAGTACTTC.

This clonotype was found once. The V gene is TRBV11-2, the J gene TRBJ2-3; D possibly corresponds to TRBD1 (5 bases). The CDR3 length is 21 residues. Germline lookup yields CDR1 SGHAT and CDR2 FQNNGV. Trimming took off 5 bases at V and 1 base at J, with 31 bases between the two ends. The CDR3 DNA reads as TGTGCCAGCAGCCGAGAGTACAGGTCATTGAGACCCAGGGCTGGCACAGATACGCAGTATTTT. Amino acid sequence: CASSREYRSLRPRAGTDTQYF.

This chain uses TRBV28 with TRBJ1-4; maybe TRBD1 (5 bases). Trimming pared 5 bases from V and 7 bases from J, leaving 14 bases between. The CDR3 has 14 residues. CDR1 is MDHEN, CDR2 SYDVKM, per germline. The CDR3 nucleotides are TGTGCCAGCAGTCTATTTGCGGGGGGTGAAAAACTGTTTTTT. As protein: CASSLFAGGEKLFF.

CDR3 nucleotide sequence: TGTGCCAGCAGCGTAGGGGGCACCTACAATGAGCAGTTCTTC. This sequence encodes CASSVGGTYNEQFF. The V and J genes are TRBV9 and TRBJ2-1; maybe TRBD1 (5 bases). Germline CDR1 reads SGDLS; CDR2 reads YYNGEE. The CDR3 length is 14 residues. Between the trimmed V and J ends, which lost 0 bases and 2 bases, there was a span of 6 bases.

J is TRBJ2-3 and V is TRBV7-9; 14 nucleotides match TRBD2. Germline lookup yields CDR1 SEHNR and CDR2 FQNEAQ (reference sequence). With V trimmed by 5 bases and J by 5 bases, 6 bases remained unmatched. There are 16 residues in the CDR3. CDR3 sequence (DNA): TGTGCCAGCAGCCCCAGACTAGCGGGGGGGGAAGATACGCAGTATTTT. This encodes CASSPRLAGGEDTQYF.

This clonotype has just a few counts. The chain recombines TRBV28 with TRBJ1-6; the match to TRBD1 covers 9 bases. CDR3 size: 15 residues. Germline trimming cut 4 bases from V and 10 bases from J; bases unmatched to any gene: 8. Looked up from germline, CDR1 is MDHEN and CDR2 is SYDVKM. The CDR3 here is CASSSLQGAGSPLHF. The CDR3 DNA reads TGTGCCAGCAGTTCCTTACAGGGGGCTGGATCACCCCTCCACTTT.

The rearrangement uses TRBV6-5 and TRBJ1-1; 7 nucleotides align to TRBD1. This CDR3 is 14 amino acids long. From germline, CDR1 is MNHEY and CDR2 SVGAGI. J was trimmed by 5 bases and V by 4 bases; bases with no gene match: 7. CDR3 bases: TGTGCCAGCAGTTTTGACAGGGCCCATACTGAAGCTTTCTTT. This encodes CASSFDRAHTEAFF.

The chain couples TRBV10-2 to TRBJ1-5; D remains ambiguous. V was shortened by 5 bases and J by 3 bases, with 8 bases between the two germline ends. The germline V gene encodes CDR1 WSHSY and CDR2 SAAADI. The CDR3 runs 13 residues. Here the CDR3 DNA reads TGCGCCAGCAGTACGTCAGACAATCAGCCCCAGCATTTT. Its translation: CASSTSDNQPQHF.

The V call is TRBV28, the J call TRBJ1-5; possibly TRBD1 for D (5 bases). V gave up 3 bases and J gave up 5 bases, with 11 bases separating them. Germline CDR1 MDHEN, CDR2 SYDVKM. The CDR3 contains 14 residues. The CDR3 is CASSFPWGDQPQHF. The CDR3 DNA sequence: TGTGCCAGCAGTTTCCCCTGGGGGGATCAGCCCCAGCATTTT.

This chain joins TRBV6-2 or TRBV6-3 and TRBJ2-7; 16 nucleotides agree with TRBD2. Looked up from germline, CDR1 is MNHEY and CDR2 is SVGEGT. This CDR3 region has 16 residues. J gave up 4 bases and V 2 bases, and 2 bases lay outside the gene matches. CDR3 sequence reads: CASSYGTSGGAYEQYF. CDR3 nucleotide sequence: TGTGCCAGCAGTTACGGGACTAGCGGGGGGGCTTACGAGCAGTACTTC.

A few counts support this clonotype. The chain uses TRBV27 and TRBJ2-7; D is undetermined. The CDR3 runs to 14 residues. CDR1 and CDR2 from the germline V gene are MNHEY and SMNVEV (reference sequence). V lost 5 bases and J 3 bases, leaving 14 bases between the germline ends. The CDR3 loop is CASSIGRTNYEQYF. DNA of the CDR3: TGTGCCAGCAGTATAGGAAGGACGAACTACGAGCAGTACTTC.

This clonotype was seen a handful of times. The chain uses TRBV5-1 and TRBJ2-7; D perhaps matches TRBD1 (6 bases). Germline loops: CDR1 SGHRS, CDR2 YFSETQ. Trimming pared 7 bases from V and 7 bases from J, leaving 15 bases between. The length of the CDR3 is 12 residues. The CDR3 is CASEKQGWEQYF. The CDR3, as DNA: TGCGCCAGCGAAAAACAGGGATGGGAGCAGTACTTC.

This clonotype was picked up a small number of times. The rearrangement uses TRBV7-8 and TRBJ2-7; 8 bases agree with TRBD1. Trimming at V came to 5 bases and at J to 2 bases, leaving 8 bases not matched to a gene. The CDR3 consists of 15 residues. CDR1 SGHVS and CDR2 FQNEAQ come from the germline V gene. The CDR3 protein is CASSTETGAPYEQYF. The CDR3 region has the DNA TGTGCCAGCAGCACCGAGACAGGGGCCCCCTACGAGCAGTACTTC.

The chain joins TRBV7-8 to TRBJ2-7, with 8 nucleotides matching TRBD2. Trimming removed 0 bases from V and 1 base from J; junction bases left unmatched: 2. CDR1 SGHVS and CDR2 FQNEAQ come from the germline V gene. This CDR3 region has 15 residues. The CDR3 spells CASSLALADSYEQYF. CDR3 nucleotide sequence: TGTGCCAGCAGCTTAGCACTAGCGGATTCCTACGAGCAGTACTTC.

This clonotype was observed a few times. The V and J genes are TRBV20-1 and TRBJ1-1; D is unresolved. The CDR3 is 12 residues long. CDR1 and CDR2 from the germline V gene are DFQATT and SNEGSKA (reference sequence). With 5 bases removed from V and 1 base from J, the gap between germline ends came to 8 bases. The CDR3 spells CSAQDGNTEAFF. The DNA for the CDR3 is TGCAGTGCTCAGGACGGGAACACTGAAGCTTTCTTT.

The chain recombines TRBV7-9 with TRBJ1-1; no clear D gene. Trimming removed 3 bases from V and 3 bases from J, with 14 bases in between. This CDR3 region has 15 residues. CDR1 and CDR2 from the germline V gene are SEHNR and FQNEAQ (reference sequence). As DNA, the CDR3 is TGTGCCAGCAGCTTCGGGTCTCCGTCAGACACTGAAGCTTTCTTT. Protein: CASSFGSPSDTEAFF.

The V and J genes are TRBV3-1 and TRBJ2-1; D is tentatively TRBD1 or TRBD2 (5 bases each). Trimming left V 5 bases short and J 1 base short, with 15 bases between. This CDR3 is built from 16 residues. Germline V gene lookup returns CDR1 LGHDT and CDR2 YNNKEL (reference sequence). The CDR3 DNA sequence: TGTGCCAGCAGCGGTGGGACGATCTCATCCTACAATGAGCAGTTCTTC. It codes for CASSGGTISSYNEQFF.

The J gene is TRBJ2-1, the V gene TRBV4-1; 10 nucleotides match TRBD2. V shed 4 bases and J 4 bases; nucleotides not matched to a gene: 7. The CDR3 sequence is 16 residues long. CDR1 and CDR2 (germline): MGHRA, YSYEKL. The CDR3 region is CASSLLASGSYNEQFF. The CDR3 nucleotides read TGCGCCAGCAGCCTTCTCGCTAGCGGGAGTTACAATGAGCAGTTCTTC.

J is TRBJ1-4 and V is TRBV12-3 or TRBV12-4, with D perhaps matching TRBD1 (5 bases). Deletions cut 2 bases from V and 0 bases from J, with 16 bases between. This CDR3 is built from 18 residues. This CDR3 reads CASSLRWEQDSTNEKLFF. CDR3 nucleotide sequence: TGTGCCAGCAGTTTACGTTGGGAACAGGACTCAACTAATGAAAAACTGTTTTTT.

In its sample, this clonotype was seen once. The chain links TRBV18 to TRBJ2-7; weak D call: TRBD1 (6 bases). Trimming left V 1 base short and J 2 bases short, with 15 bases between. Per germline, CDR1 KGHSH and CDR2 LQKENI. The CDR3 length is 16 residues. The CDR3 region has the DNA TGTGCCAGCTCACCACTTTTGGCTTCAGGGGCCTACGAGCAGTACTTC. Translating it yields CASSPLLASGAYEQYF.

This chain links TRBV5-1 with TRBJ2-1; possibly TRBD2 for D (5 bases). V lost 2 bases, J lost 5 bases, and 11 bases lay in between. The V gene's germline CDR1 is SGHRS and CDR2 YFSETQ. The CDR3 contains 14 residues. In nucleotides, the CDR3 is TGCGCCAGCAGCTTCACCGGGAAGCACAATGAGCAGTTCTTC. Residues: CASSFTGKHNEQFF. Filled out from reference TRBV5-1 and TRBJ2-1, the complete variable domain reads KAGVTQTPRYLIKTRGQQVTLSCSPISGHRSVSWYQQTPGQGLQFLFEYFSETQRNKGNFPGRFSGRQFSNSRSEMNVSTLELGDSALYLCASSFTGKHNEQFFGPGTRLTVL.

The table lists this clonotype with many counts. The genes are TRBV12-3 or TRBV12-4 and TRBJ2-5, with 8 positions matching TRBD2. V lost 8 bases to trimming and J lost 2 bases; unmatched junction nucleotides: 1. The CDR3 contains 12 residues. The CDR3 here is CASSSGQETQYF. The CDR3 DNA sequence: TGTGCCAGCTCTAGCGGGCAAGAGACCCAGTACTTC.

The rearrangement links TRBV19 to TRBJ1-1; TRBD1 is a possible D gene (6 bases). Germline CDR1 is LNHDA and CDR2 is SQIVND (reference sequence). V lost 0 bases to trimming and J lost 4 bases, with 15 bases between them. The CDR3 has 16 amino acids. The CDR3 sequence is CASSIDLGTFFTEAFF. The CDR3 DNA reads TGTGCCAGTAGTATAGATCTGGGGACATTCTTCACTGAAGCTTTCTTT.

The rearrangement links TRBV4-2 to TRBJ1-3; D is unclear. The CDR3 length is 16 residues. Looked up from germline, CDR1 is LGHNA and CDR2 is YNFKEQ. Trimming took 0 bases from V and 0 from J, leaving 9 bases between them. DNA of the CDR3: TGTGCCAGCAGCCAAGATCATTATAGCTCTGGAAACACCATATATTTT. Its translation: CASSQDHYSSGNTIYF.

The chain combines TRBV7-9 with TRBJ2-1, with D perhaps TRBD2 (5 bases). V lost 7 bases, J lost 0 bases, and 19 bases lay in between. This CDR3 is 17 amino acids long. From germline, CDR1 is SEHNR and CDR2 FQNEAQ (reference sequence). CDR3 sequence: CASKLVPERLSYNEQFF. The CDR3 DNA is TGTGCCAGCAAACTTGTCCCCGAGCGGCTCTCCTACAATGAGCAGTTCTTC.

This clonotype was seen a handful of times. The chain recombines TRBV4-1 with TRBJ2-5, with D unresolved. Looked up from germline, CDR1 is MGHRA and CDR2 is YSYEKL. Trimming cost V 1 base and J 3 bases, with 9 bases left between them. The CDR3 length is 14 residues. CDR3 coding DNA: TGCGCCAGCAGCCAAGTCGGTGCAGAAGAGACCCAGTACTTC. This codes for CASSQVGAEETQYF.

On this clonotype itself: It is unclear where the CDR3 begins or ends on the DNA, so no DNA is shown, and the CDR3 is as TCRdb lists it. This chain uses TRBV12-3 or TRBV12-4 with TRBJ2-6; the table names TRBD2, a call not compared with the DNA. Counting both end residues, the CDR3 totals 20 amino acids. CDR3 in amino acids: CASSFRFGGTRLAGANVLTF.

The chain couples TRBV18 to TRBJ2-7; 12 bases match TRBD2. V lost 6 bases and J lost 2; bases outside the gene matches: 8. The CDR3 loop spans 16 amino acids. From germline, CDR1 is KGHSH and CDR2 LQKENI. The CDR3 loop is CASSLTSGRPPYEQYF. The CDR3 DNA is TGTGCCAGCTCCCTCACTAGCGGGAGGCCCCCCTACGAGCAGTACTTC.

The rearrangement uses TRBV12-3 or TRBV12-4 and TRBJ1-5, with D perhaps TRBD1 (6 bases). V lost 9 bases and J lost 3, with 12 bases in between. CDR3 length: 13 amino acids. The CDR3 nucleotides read TGTGCCAGTAGCCCAGGGGACAATCAGCCCCAGCATTTT. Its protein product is CASSPGDNQPQHF.

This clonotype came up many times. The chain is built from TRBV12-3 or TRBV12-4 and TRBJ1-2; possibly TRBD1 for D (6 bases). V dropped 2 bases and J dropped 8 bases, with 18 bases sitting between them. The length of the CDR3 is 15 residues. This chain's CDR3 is CASSLSGQTFWGYTF. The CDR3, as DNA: TGTGCCAGCAGTTTAAGCGGACAGACGTTCTGGGGCTACACCTTC.

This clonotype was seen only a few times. Here the CDR3 reads CSARVSGKSNQPQHF. Here the CDR3 DNA reads TGCAGTGCTAGAGTGTCCGGGAAAAGCAATCAGCCCCAGCATTTT. The genes are TRBV20-1 and TRBJ1-5; D not resolved. The CDR3 sequence is 15 residues long. V lost 1 base, J lost 1 base, and 11 bases lay in between. Per germline, CDR1 DFQATT and CDR2 SNEGSKA (reference sequence).

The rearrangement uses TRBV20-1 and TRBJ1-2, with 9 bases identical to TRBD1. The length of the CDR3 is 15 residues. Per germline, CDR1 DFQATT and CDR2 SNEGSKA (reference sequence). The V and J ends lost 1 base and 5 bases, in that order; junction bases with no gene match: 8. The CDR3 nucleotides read TGCAGTGCTAGAGTAACAGGGGGCGTCGATTATGGCTACACCTTC. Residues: CSARVTGGVDYGYTF.